This TCR beta chain came from a study of technical replicates of blood from a handful of donors (dated by TCRdb to the late 2010s). A remark on this clone: Its binding antigen is unknown. Qualities for individual bases were not recorded, and no much larger clone is one base off.

The library was obtained by the immunoSEQ multiplex PCR assay. TCRdb limited this immuneACCESS table to in-frame rearrangements with V and J called. A share of clones is missing; checked studies link under half to unresolved V genes, and the rest is unexplained. Here the sample has tens of thousands of clones; 95% to 98% occur a single time. The top ten clonotypes cover around 0.2% of the sample. The CDR3, from cysteine to phenylalanine, totals 15 residues. The retained sequence is limited to the CDR3, 45 bases, with the frame set at the first base. Relative to germline, V is missing 5 bases and J is missing 2 bases, with 6 bases of the junction outside any gene match. For CDR1 and CDR2, the germline V gene lists SGHTA and FQGTGA.

The chain couples TRBV7-3 to TRBJ2-7; 10 central nucleotides agree with TRBD1. The clonotype comes from a human donor in good health. The sequenced material came from T cells isolated from PBMCs. The sequenced DNA: TGTGCCAGCAGCGTGACTGGGACAGGGGCCTACGAGCAGTACTTC. Its protein is CASSVTGTGAYEQYF.